Here is one T cell receptor beta chain with its context. Its antigen remains unknown. This CDR3 has 15 residues. V lost 5 bases to trimming and J lost 5 bases; unmatched junction nucleotides: 7. CDR1 and CDR2 (germline): SGHTA, FQGNSA. The record originates from a study of cytomegalovirus exposure and HLA in healthy donors. As for the study in general: Samples from HLA-typed donors yielded about 85 million unique TCRs in an early data release. The Caucasian-associated ancestry cluster contained 81% of the approximately 400 genotyped donors.

General study points: Among TCR beta chains, those listed as cytomegalovirus-associated numbered 164. Most subjects' HLA-A and HLA-B alleles were reportedly predicted from TCR beta sequences.

In the PCR, 60 Vbeta and 13 Jbeta primers were used. Some clones are missing from TCRdb's copy, which holds only in-frame ones; the method was immunoSEQ multiplex PCR. The sample has about 190,000 clones, about four fifths seen once. The V call is TRBV7-2, the J call TRBJ2-1, with 9 positions matching TRBD2. The specimen sequenced was PBMCs. The sequence came from a man between 25 and 39 years old in good health and CMV-seropositive. This CDR3 reads CASSALAGANNEQFF. Here the CDR3 DNA reads TGTGCCAGCAGCGCCTTAGCGGGAGCCAACAATGAGCAGTTCTTC.